Below, 27 T cell receptor beta chains from the same sample are listed, as sequenced in a study of metastatic and nonmetastatic thyroid tumors. TCRdb used MiXCR to call clones anew from the PCR reads. Among more than 15,000 clones listed, under 30% were seen once. Prior to thyroid surgery, none of the patients had received any treatment. The sample consisted of adjacent normal tissue. All receptors come from a female donor with papillary thyroid cancer or a benign thyroid nodule (not recorded which). Some clones in this sample may be carry-over from other donors' samples.

Only a few counts were recorded for this clone. One end of the junction varies from germline; a read error may be responsible. This chain connects TRBV28 to TRBJ2-5; 7 nucleotides line up with TRBD1. Per the germline V gene, CDR1 is MDHEN and CDR2 is SYDVKM. The CDR3 has 15 residues. The CDR3 sequence: CAGSVGYRGQETQYF. CDR3 nucleotide sequence: TGTGCCGGCAGTGTGGGGTACAGGGGCCAAGAGACCCAGTACTTC.

This clone has a handful of counts. The chain joins TRBV2 to TRBJ1-4; D not resolved. Germline loops: CDR1 SNHLY, CDR2 FYNNEI. The CDR3 runs to 13 residues. Trimming took off 7 bases at V and 5 bases at J, with 11 bases between the two ends. CDR3 sequence (DNA): TGTGCCAGCACGGTGGGGTACAATGAAAAACTGTTTTTT. It is translated as CASTVGYNEKLFF.

For the CDR3, the DNA is TGTGCCACCAGTGATCGACAGGGCTTCTATGGCTACACCTTC. Translated: CATSDRQGFYGYTF. The chain links TRBV24-1 to TRBJ1-2; 7 bases are shared with TRBD1. V gave up 3 bases and J gave up 4 bases; unmatched junction bases: 4. Germline loops: CDR1 KGHDR, CDR2 SFDVKD. There are 14 residues in the CDR3.

This rearrangement joins TRBV3-1 to TRBJ2-7; D is undetermined. Trimming left V 4 bases short and J 1 base short, with 11 bases between. From germline, CDR1 is LGHDT and CDR2 YNNKEL (reference sequence). This CDR3 has 14 residues. The CDR3 region has the DNA TGTGCCAGCAGCCGAGACCCCGGTTCCTACGAGCAGTACTTC. It yields the protein CASSRDPGSYEQYF.

The chain recombines TRBV11-2 with TRBJ1-2, with D possibly matching TRBD1 (6 bases). V lost 2 bases and J 4 bases, leaving 20 bases between the germline ends. The CDR3 totals 17 residues. CDR1 is SGHAT and CDR2 is FQNNGV in the germline V gene. This CDR3 is CASSLIPRGARFYGYTF. CDR3 in DNA: TGTGCCAGCAGCTTAATCCCGAGGGGGGCGAGGTTCTATGGCTACACCTTC.

This clone was detected only a few times. The chain couples TRBV11-2 to TRBJ1-4; the D gene is possibly TRBD1 (6 bases). This CDR3 comprises 15 residues. Trimming stripped 1 base from V and 2 bases from J, with 8 bases between. Looked up from germline, CDR1 is SGHAT and CDR2 is FQNNGV. CDR3 sequence reads: CASSLGGGTNEKLFF. In DNA form, the CDR3 reads TGTGCCAGCAGCTTAGGGGGGGGCACTAATGAAAAACTGTTTTTT.

The V gene is TRBV19, the J gene TRBJ1-2; 8 nucleotides match TRBD1. CDR1 is LNHDA and CDR2 is SQIVND in the germline V gene (reference sequence). The CDR3 is made up of 16 amino acids. Trimming took 7 bases from V and 0 from J; bases not matched to a gene: 10. The DNA for the CDR3 is TGTGCCAGTACCCCAAAGGGGACAGGAACTAACTATGGCTACACCTTC. As protein: CASTPKGTGTNYGYTF. Complete variable domain (other parts from reference TRBV19 and TRBJ1-2): DGGITQSPKYLFRKEGQNVTLSCEQNLNHDAMYWYRQDPGQGLRLIYYSQIVNDFQKGDIAEGYSVSREKKESFPLTVTSAQKNPTAFYLCASTPKGTGTNYGYTFGSGTRLTVV.

This clone ranks as large. The genes are TRBV5-1 and TRBJ2-1; a weak D match, TRBD1 (6 bases). Germline CDR1 SGHRS, CDR2 YFSETQ. This CDR3 is 16 amino acids long. The germline V and J ends were trimmed by 4 bases and 8 bases, with 22 bases remaining between them. This chain's CDR3 is CASSTEQVARGDEQFF. The CDR3 region has the DNA TGCGCCAGCAGCACGGAACAGGTTGCCAGGGGCGATGAGCAGTTCTTC.

This clone was counted only a few times. This chain joins TRBV27 and TRBJ2-7; D may be TRBD1 (6 bases). The germline CDR1 and CDR2 sequences are MNHEY and SMNVEV (reference sequence). CDR3 length: 12 amino acids. The V and J ends lost 7 bases and 4 bases respectively, with 11 bases between them. The CDR3, as DNA: TGTGCCAGCATACGCAGGGGTTACGAGCAGTACTTC. Translated, it gives CASIRRGYEQYF.

This clone has more than one count but fewer than ten. The chain's CDR3 is CASSLRRTGGDDGYTF. DNA for the CDR3: TGTGCCAGCAGCCTTAGAAGGACAGGAGGGGACGATGGCTACACCTTC. This chain links TRBV11-2 with TRBJ1-2; 7 positions match TRBD1. Trimming took 5 bases from V and 6 from J; bases not matched to a gene: 15. Germline-derived CDR1 and CDR2 are SGHAT and FQNNGV. This CDR3 is 16 amino acids long. The full variable domain, completed using reference TRBV11-2 and TRBJ1-2, is EAGVAQSPRYKIIEKRQSVAFWCNPISGHATLYWYQQILGQGPKLLIQFQNNGVVDDSQLPKDRFSAERLKGVDSTLKIQPAKLEDSAVYLCASSLRRTGGDDGYTFGSGTRLTVV.

This clone was picked up a small number of times. The rearrangement uses TRBV6-1 and TRBJ1-2; a weak D match, TRBD1 (5 bases). Germline lookup yields CDR1 MNHNS and CDR2 SASEGT. The CDR3 sequence is 14 residues long. V was cut by 7 bases and J by 4 bases, with 16 bases left in between. The CDR3 loop is CASTKVGGSYGYTF. The CDR3 DNA reads TGTGCCAGCACCAAAGTGGGGGGAAGCTATGGCTACACCTTC.

This clone was counted a few times. The V call is TRBV7-8, the J call TRBJ2-7, with 14 bases identical to TRBD2. In germline, CDR1 is SGHVS, CDR2 FQNEAQ. J gave up 0 bases and V 5 bases, and 9 bases lay outside the gene matches. The CDR3 has 18 amino acids. In DNA form, the CDR3 reads TGTGCCAGCAGCCGCCCGACTAGCGGGGGGGTAAGCTCCTACGAGCAGTACTTC. Encoded protein: CASSRPTSGGVSSYEQYF.

This clone occurred a few times. V and J are TRBV20-1 and TRBJ1-2, with D perhaps matching TRBD1 (5 bases). This CDR3 contains 12 residues. Trimming shortened V by 3 bases and J by 8 bases, and 13 bases separated the two germline ends. CDR1 is DFQATT, CDR2 SNEGSKA, per germline (reference sequence). CDR3: CSARGREKGYTF. The CDR3 DNA reads as TGCAGTGCTAGGGGCAGGGAAAAGGGCTACACCTTC.

Of note for this clone: Compared with germline, one end of the junction differs, possibly owing to a read error. The chain is built from TRBV20-1 and TRBJ1-6, with 11 bases fitting TRBD1. Germline CDR1 is DFQATT and CDR2 is SNEGSKA (reference sequence). The CDR3 sequence is 16 residues long. As DNA, the CDR3 is TGCAGTGCTCGAGACCGCGGGACAGGGGGAAATTCACCCCTCCACTTT. The encoded protein is CSARDRGTGGNSPLHF.

A few counts support this clone. The V call is TRBV12-3 or TRBV12-4, the J call TRBJ1-1, with TRBD1 matching over 8 bases. The CDR3 is 15 residues long. J was trimmed by 0 bases and V by 1 base; bases with no gene match: 1. As DNA, the CDR3 is TGTGCCAGCAGTTTAGGACAGGGGATGAACACTGAAGCTTTCTTT. Protein sequence: CASSLGQGMNTEAFF.

V and J are TRBV30 and TRBJ2-3, with TRBD2 matching over 9 bases. Germline V gives CDR1 GTSNPN, CDR2 SVGIG (reference sequence). CDR3 size: 15 residues. J lost 7 bases, V lost 2 bases, and 10 bases had no gene match. This CDR3 is CAWSRGLARVNTQYF. The CDR3 DNA reads TGTGCCTGGAGTCGTGGACTAGCGCGGGTAAATACGCAGTATTTT.

This clone counts as medium-sized. The CDR3 sequence: CASKRESGLETQYF. The DNA for the CDR3 is TGTGCCAGCAAGAGGGAGTCGGGACTCGAGACCCAGTACTTC. The rearrangement uses TRBV11-2 and TRBJ2-5; D perhaps matches TRBD2 (6 bases). This CDR3 has 14 amino acids. The germline V gene encodes CDR1 SGHAT and CDR2 FQNNGV. V dropped 7 bases and J dropped 5 bases, with 17 bases sitting between them.

The rearrangement joins TRBV6-1 to TRBJ2-1; 8 nucleotides line up with TRBD2. CDR1 is MNHNS, CDR2 SASEGT, per germline. The CDR3 extends over 15 amino acids. V was pared by 10 bases and J by 4 bases, with 12 bases of the junction left unmatched. The CDR3 sequence is CATSNSGGSYNEQFF. CDR3 DNA sequence: TGTGCCACCAGCAACAGCGGGGGCTCGTACAATGAGCAGTTCTTC.

This clone was seen at least ten times. The chain combines TRBV24-1 with TRBJ2-7; D is uncertain. Trimming pared 5 bases from V and 3 bases from J, leaving 10 bases between. CDR1 is KGHDR, CDR2 SFDVKD, per germline. The CDR3 has 13 amino acids. CDR3 region: CATSAGIDYEQYF. The CDR3 DNA reads as TGTGCCACCAGTGCTGGGATAGACTACGAGCAGTACTTC.

This chain links TRBV12-3 or TRBV12-4 with TRBJ1-1, with a possible D match to TRBD1 (5 bases). The V and J ends lost 2 bases and 0 bases respectively, with 7 bases between them. The CDR3 length is 14 residues. The CDR3 here is CASSLLGVNTEAFF. For the CDR3, the DNA is TGTGCCAGCAGTTTACTAGGGGTGAACACTGAAGCTTTCTTT.

This clone was counted a few times. The chain is built from TRBV28 and TRBJ2-7; D possibly corresponds to TRBD2 (6 bases). Germline V gene lookup returns CDR1 MDHEN and CDR2 SYDVKM. The CDR3 runs 14 residues. V was pared by 8 bases and J by 1 base, with 15 bases between. The CDR3 DNA reads as TGTGCCAGCTTTCAGCGGGCCGAATCCTACGAGCAGTACTTC. This translates into CASFQRAESYEQYF.

This sequence joins TRBV9 and TRBJ1-4; the D is unclear. Germline V gene data show CDR1 as SGDLS and CDR2 as YYNGEE. Trimming removed 4 bases at V and 3 bases at J, with 13 bases between. The length of the CDR3 is 15 residues. DNA of the CDR3: TGTGCCAGCAGCCCTGCGGTAGGGTCTAATGAAAAACTGTTTTTT. Translation gives CASSPAVGSNEKLFF.

This clone was picked up a small number of times. J is TRBJ2-2 and V is TRBV27; 11 bases agree with TRBD1. The CDR3 consists of 15 residues. Looked up from germline, CDR1 is MNHEY and CDR2 is SMNVEV (reference sequence). The ends lost 5 bases at V and 7 bases at J; junction bases unmatched: 6. The CDR3 DNA follows: TGTGCCAGCAGTCTCTCCGGGACAGGGGGCGGGGAGCTGTTTTTT. Translated, it gives CASSLSGTGGGELFF.

The chain uses TRBV20-1 and TRBJ2-7; D is uncertain. CDR3 length: 14 amino acids. Trimming cost V 5 bases and J 0 bases, with 14 bases left between them. CDR1 and CDR2 (germline): DFQATT, SNEGSKA (reference sequence). The CDR3 region is CSAGAGWASYEQYF. DNA of the CDR3: TGCAGTGCTGGAGCTGGATGGGCCTCCTACGAGCAGTACTTC.

The V gene is TRBV12-3 or TRBV12-4, the J gene TRBJ1-5, with D possibly TRBD1 on 5 matching bases. Trimming removed 3 bases at V and 4 bases at J, with 16 bases between. The CDR3 is 16 residues long. CDR3 sequence reads: CASSLEGAPSNQPQHF. CDR3 coding DNA: TGTGCCAGCAGTTTGGAAGGGGCCCCAAGTAATCAGCCCCAGCATTTT.

This clone has just a few counts. V usage is TRBV6-1 and J usage is TRBJ1-2; 7 bases align to TRBD1. Germline V lookup: CDR1 MNHNS, CDR2 SASEGT. With 7 bases clipped from V and 5 bases from J, the junction kept 7 bases outside the gene matches. CDR3 length: 13 amino acids. CDR3 coding DNA: TGTGCCAGCACTATCGACAGGGAGTATGGCTACACCTTC. Amino acids: CASTIDREYGYTF.

The table lists this clone with a few counts. The CDR3 is CASSFQLAGVAEQYF. The CDR3 DNA reads as TGTGCCAGCAGTTTCCAGCTAGCGGGAGTGGCCGAGCAGTACTTC. V gene TRBV12-3 or TRBV12-4 combines with J gene TRBJ2-7; 10 bases fit TRBD2. The V and J ends lost 3 bases and 6 bases, in that order; junction bases with no gene match: 8. The CDR3 consists of 15 residues.